These 8 T cell receptor beta chains came from one sample sequenced in a study of blood T cell repertoires in COVID-19. Measured with immunoSEQ multiplex PCR; TCRdb has only the in-frame clones, and not every one. This table has about 140,000 clones, 87% appearing once. Sequences were obtained from peripheral blood. The source of these receptors is a man aged 50-60 years who had recovered from COVID-19.

The V call is TRBV6-2 or TRBV6-3, the J call TRBJ1-2; D possibly corresponds to TRBD1 (5 bases). Trimming took off 2 bases at V and 8 bases at J, with 6 bases between the two ends. CDR1 is MNHEY, CDR2 SVGEGT, per germline. This CDR3 contains 11 residues. CDR3 nucleotide sequence: TGTGCCAGCAGTTACCAGGGCGGCTACACCTTC. Its translation: CASSYQGGYTF.

The chain has TRBV20-1 and TRBJ1-4, with D possibly matching TRBD1 (5 bases). V dropped 6 bases and J dropped 7 bases, with 21 bases sitting between them. The CDR3 extends over 15 amino acids. Germline V gene sequence: CDR1 DFQATT, CDR2 SNEGSKA (reference sequence). Written as DNA, the CDR3 is TGCAGTGCCAGTTCAGGGAGGGGCGCCGGTGAAAAACTGTTTTTT. Amino acids: CSASSGRGAGEKLFF.

This clone was seen just once. This chain links TRBV7-8 with TRBJ2-7; TRBD2 might be the D (6 bases). Per the germline V gene, CDR1 is SGHVS and CDR2 is FQNEAQ. Trimming removed 1 base from V and 3 bases from J, with 16 bases in between. This CDR3 spans 16 amino acids. CDR3 sequence (DNA): TGTGCCAGCAGCTTAGACGCTGGGACGCGGGGCTACGAGCAGTACTTC. Amino acid sequence: CASSLDAGTRGYEQYF. Full variable domain (rest looked up from reference TRBV7-8 and TRBJ2-7): GAGVSQSPRYKVAKRGQDVALRCDPISGHVSLFWYQQALGQGPEFLTYFQNEAQLDKSGLPSDRFFAERPEGSVSTLKIQRTQQEDSAVYLCASSLDAGTRGYEQYFGPGTRLTVT.

J is TRBJ1-5 and V is TRBV6-2 or TRBV6-3; 7 bases map to TRBD1. Germline V gives CDR1 MNHEY, CDR2 SVGEGT. CDR3 length: 17 residues. V lost 5 bases and J lost 2; bases outside the gene matches: 12. CDR3 DNA: TGTGCCAGCAGTAAGGACAGGACCTTTAGGGGCAATCAGCCCCAGCATTTT. Amino acid sequence: CASSKDRTFRGNQPQHF.

This rearrangement joins TRBV20-1 to TRBJ2-7, with D maybe TRBD2 (5 bases). The CDR3 covers 10 residues. In germline, CDR1 is DFQATT, CDR2 SNEGSKA (reference sequence). The V gene lost 5 bases and the J gene lost 6 bases, with 8 bases spanning the gap. Written as DNA, the CDR3 is TGCAGTGCTTGGAGGAGCGAGCAGTACTTC. Its translation is CSAWRSEQYF.

This sequence joins TRBV6-5 and TRBJ2-7; no clear D. Germline V lookup: CDR1 MNHEY, CDR2 SVGAGI. Trimming took off 0 bases at V and 2 bases at J, with 8 bases between the two ends. CDR3 length: 14 residues. The DNA for the CDR3 is TGTGCCAGCAGTTACTCGCCCCGGGCCTACGAGCAGTACTTC. As protein: CASSYSPRAYEQYF.

The chain is built from TRBV7-2 and TRBJ2-7; 9 bases match TRBD1. The CDR3 is 17 residues long. The ends lost 3 bases at V and 3 bases at J; junction bases unmatched: 12. Looked up from germline, CDR1 is SGHTA and CDR2 is FQGNSA. The CDR3 spells CASSFRFLRDRDYEQYF. Written as DNA, the CDR3 is TGTGCCAGCAGCTTTAGGTTTTTAAGGGACAGGGACTACGAGCAGTACTTC.

V gene TRBV5-6 combines with J gene TRBJ1-1, with TRBD1 identical over 9 bases. The length of the CDR3 is 17 residues. Germline V gene sequence: CDR1 SGHDT, CDR2 YYEEEE. After removal of 4 bases from V and 4 bases from J, the junction contained 14 bases not matched to a gene. This CDR3 reads CASSGNRDRERGTEAFF. CDR3 nucleotide sequence: TGTGCCAGCAGCGGAAACCGGGACAGGGAGCGTGGCACTGAAGCTTTCTTT.